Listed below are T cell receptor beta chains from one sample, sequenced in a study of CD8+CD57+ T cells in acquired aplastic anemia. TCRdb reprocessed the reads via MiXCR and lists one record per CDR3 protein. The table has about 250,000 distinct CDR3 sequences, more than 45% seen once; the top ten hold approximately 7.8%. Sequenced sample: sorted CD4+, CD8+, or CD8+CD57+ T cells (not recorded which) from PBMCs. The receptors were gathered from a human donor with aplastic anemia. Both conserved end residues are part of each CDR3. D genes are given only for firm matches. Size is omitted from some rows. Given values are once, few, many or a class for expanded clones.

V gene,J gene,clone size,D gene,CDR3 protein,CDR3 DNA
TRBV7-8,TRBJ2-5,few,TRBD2,CASSKSGRVGETQYF,TGTGCCAGCAGCAAAAGCGGGAGGGTCGGAGAGACCCAGTACTTC
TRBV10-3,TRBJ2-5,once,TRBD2,CAITRTSGGQTQYF,TGTGCCATCACTCGGACTAGCGGGGGACAGACCCAGTACTTC
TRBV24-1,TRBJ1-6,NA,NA,CATQEYINSPLHF,TGTGCCACCCAGGAATACATTAATTCACCCCTCCACTTT
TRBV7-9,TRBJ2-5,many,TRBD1,CASSLTSKGTGETQYF,TGTGCCAGCAGCTTAACATCCAAAGGGACAGGAGAGACCCAGTACTTC
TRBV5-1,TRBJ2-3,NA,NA,CASSPQNPRRALGTDTQYF,TGCGCCAGCAGCCCGCAAAACCCTCGCAGGGCTTTGGGCACAGATACGCAGTATTTT
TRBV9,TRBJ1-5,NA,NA,CASNSGGPLYEHF,TGTGCCAGCAATAGCGGGGGGCCTTTATACGAGCATTTT
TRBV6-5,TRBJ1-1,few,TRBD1,CASSSPYRGRETEAFF,TGTGCCAGCAGCTCACCTTACAGGGGGCGCGAGACTGAAGCTTTCTTT
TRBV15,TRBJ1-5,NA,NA,CATSRDNQPQHF,TGTGCCACCAGCAGAGACAATCAGCCCCAGCATTTT
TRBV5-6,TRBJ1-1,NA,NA,CASSLGQGRF,TGTGCCAGCAGCTTGGGGCAGGGGCGATTT
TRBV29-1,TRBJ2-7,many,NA,CSVVTGNSYEQYF,TGCAGCGTTGTCACAGGGAACTCCTACGAGCAGTACTTC
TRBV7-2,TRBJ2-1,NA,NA,CASSFTRRNYNEQFF,TGTGCCAGCAGCTTTACACGAAGGAACTACAATGAGCAGTTCTTC
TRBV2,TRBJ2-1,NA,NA,CASVRSRVGEQFF,TGTGCCAGCGTCCGGTCCCGCGTTGGTGAGCAGTTCTTC
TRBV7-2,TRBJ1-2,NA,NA,CASSGLWADYGYTF,TGTGCCAGCAGCGGCCTTTGGGCGGATTATGGCTACACCTTC
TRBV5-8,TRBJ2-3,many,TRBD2,CASSPGAGGRSADTQYF,TGTGCCAGCAGCCCCGGAGCGGGGGGGCGTAGCGCAGATACGCAGTATTTT
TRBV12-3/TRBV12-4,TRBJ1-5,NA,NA,CASGAGGNQPQHF,TGTGCCAGCGGGGCTGGGGGCAATCAGCCCCAGCATTTT
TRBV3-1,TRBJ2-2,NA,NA,CASSLRRSGVTGELFF,TGTGCCAGCAGCCTAAGACGGTCAGGGGTCACCGGGGAGCTGTTTTTT
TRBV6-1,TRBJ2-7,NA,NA,CASRAGSDEQYF,TGTGCCAGCAGGGCAGGGTCGGACGAGCAGTACTTC
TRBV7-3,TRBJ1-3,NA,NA,CASSLFPDTYSGNTIYF,TGTGCCAGCAGCTTATTTCCGGACACCTACTCTGGAAACACCATATATTTT
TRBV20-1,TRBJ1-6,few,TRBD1,CSANPKTGPHNSPLHF,TGCAGTGCTAACCCCAAGACAGGGCCGCATAATTCACCCCTCCACTTT
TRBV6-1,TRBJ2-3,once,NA,CASTPEVSASTDTQYF,TGTGCCAGCACTCCTGAGGTGTCAGCCAGCACAGATACGCAGTATTTT
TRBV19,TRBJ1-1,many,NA,CASSIRSGMSEAFF,TGTGCCAGTAGTATAAGGTCGGGAATGTCTGAAGCTTTCTTT
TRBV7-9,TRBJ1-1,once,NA,CASSLVGYAFF,TGTGCCAGCTCCCTAGTGGGATATGCTTTCTTT
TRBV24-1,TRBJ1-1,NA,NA,CATSHPIDNPGGFSSSLMNTEAFF,TGTGCCACCAGTCACCCCATCGACAACCCGGGGGGATTTTCTAGTTCTTTGATGAACACTGAAGCTTTCTTT
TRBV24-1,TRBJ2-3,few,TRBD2,CATSDPTFQREGADTQYF,TGTGCCACCAGTGATCCGACCTTTCAAAGGGAGGGAGCAGATACGCAGTATTTT
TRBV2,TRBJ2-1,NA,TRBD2,CASSLSWAGGPHNEQFF,TGTGCCAGCAGTTTATCGTGGGCGGGAGGGCCCCACAATGAGCAGTTCTTC
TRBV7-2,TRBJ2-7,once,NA,CASSLGISGSGYEQYF,TGTGCCAGCAGCTTAGGTATCTCAGGGTCTGGCTACGAGCAGTACTTC
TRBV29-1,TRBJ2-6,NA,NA,CSVGSGANVLTF,TGCAGCGTAGGATCAGGGGCCAACGTCCTGACTTTC
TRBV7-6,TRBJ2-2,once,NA,CATGVTGELFF,TGTGCCACCGGCGTCACCGGGGAGCTGTTTTTT